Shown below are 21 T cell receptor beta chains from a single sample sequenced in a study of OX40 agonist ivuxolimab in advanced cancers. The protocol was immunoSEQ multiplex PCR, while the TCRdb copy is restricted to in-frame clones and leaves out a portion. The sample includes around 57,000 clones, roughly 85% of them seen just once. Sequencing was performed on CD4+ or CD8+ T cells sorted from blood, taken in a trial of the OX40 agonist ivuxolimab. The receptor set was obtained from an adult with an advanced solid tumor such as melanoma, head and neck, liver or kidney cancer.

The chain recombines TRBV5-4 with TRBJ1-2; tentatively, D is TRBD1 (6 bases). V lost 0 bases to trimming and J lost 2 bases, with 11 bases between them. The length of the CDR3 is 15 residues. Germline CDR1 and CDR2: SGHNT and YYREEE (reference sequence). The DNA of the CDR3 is TGTGCCAGCAGCTTGGGAGGGGGAAGGAACTATGGCTACACCTTC. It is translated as CASSLGGGRNYGYTF.

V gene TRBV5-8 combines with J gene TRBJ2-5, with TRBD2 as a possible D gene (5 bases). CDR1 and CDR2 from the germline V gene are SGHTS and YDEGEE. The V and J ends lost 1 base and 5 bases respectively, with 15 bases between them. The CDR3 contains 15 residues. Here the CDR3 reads CASSLWLSGLETQYF. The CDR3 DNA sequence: TGTGCCAGCAGCTTGTGGCTTTCGGGATTGGAGACCCAGTACTTC.

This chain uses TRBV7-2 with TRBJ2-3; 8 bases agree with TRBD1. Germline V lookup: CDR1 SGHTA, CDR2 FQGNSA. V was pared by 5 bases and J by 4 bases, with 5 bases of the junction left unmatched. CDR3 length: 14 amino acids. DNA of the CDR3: TGTGCCAGCAGCAGCTGGGACAGGCCAGATACGCAGTATTTT. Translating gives CASSSWDRPDTQYF.

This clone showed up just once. This chain's CDR3 is CASSDGAGNTIYF. For the CDR3, the DNA is TGTGCCAGCAGTGATGGTGCTGGAAACACCATATATTTT. The rearrangement uses TRBV2 and TRBJ1-3; unclear D gene. The V and J ends lost 3 bases and 2 bases respectively, with 5 bases between them. Germline-derived CDR1 and CDR2 are SNHLY and FYNNEI. The CDR3 is 13 amino acids. Looking up the rest from reference TRBV2 and TRBJ1-3 gives the full variable domain: EPEVTQTPSHQVTQMGQEVILRCVPISNHLYFYWYRQILGQKVEFLVSFYNNEISEKSEIFDDQFSVERPDGSNFTLKIRSTKLEDSAMYFCASSDGAGNTIYFGEGSWLTVV.

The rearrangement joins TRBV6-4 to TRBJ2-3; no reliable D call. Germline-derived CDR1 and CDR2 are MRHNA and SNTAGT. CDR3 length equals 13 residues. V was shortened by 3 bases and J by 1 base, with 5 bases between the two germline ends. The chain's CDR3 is CASSDLGTDTQYF. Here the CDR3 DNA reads TGTGCCAGCAGTGATCTAGGCACAGATACGCAGTATTTT.

As DNA, the CDR3 is TGTGCCTCTGCACGGCCGAACACCGGGGAGCTGTTTTTT. This codes for CASARPNTGELFF. V and J are TRBV30 and TRBJ2-2; unclear D gene. CDR3 length equals 13 residues. CDR1 is GTSNPN, CDR2 SVGIG, per germline (reference sequence). Trimming cost V 7 bases and J 0 bases, with 9 bases left between them. The whole variable domain, filled in from reference TRBV30 and TRBJ2-2, reads SQTIHQWPATLVQPVGSPLSLECTVEGTSNPNLYWYRQAAGRGLQLLFYSVGIGQISSEVPQNLSASRPQDRQFILSSKKLLLSDSGFYLCASARPNTGELFFGEGSRLTVL.

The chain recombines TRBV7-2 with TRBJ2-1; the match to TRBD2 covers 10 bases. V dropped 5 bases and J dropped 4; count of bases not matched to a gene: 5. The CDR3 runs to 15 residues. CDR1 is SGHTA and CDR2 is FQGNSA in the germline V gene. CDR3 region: CASSRTSGEYNEQFF. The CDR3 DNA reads TGTGCCAGCAGCCGTACTAGCGGGGAATACAATGAGCAGTTCTTC.

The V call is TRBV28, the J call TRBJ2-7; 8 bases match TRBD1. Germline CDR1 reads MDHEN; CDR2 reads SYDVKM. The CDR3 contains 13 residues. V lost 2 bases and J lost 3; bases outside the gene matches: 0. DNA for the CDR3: TGTGCCAGCAGTTTAACAGGGGGCTACGAGCAGTACTTC. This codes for CASSLTGGYEQYF.

DNA for the CDR3: TGCGCCAGCAGCTTGGAGGGGGGTGGTGGCTACACCTTC. This translates into CASSLEGGGGYTF. This chain uses TRBV5-1 with TRBJ1-2, with a possible D match to TRBD1 (6 bases). V was pared by 0 bases and J by 7 bases, with 10 bases between. CDR3 length equals 13 residues. From germline, CDR1 is SGHRS and CDR2 YFSETQ.

The CDR3 coding sequence is TGTGCCAGCAAGGTTCAGGGGGAAGTCACTGAAGCTTTCTTT. The encoded protein is CASKVQGEVTEAFF. The rearrangement uses TRBV7-2 and TRBJ1-1; TRBD1 agrees at 7 bases. The germline gives CDR1 SGHTA, CDR2 FQGNSA. CDR3 length equals 14 residues. After removal of 7 bases from V and 4 bases from J, the junction contained 9 bases not matched to a gene.

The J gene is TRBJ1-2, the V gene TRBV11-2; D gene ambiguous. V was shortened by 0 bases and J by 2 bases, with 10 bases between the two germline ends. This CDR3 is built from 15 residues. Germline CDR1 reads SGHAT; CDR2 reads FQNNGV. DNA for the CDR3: TGTGCCAGCAGCTTAGAGGGAAGCGTCAACTATGGCTACACCTTC. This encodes CASSLEGSVNYGYTF.

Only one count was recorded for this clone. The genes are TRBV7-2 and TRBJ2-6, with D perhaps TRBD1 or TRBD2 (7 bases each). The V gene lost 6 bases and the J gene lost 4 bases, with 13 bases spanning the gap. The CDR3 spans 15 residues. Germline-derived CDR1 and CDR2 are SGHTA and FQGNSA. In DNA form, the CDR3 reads TGTGCCAGCAGGGCAGGGGGGGACGGGGCCAACGTCCTGACTTTC. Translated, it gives CASRAGGDGANVLTF.

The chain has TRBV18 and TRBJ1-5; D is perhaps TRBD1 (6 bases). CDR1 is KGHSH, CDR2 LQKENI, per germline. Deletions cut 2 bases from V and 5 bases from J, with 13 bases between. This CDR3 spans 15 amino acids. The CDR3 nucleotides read TGTGCCAGCTCACCAGGTGGGGGGCGGGATCAGCCCCAGCATTTT. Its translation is CASSPGGGRDQPQHF.

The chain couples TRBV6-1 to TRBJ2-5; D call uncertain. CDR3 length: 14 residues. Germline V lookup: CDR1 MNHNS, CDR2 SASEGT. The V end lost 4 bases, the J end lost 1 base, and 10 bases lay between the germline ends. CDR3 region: CASSATSLQETQYF. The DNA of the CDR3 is TGTGCCAGCAGTGCCACGTCGCTCCAAGAGACCCAGTACTTC.

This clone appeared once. The CDR3 bases are TGTGCCACCCAGAGTTCAGTGGGCGGCACTGAAGCTTTCTTT. The encoded protein is CATQSSVGGTEAFF. The chain joins TRBV6-1 to TRBJ1-1; D unclear. Germline V gene data show CDR1 as MNHNS and CDR2 as SASEGT. The CDR3 runs 14 residues. Trimming took off 10 bases at V and 4 bases at J, with 19 bases between the two ends.

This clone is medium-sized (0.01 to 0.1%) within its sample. The CDR3 here is CASNIQGPSGNTIYF. CDR3 sequence (DNA): TGTGCCAGCAATATACAGGGACCCTCTGGAAACACCATATATTTT. V is TRBV5-6 and J is TRBJ1-3, with D perhaps matching TRBD1 (6 bases). In germline, CDR1 is SGHDT, CDR2 YYEEEE. The CDR3 totals 15 residues. Trimming left V 6 bases short and J 0 bases short, with 13 bases between.

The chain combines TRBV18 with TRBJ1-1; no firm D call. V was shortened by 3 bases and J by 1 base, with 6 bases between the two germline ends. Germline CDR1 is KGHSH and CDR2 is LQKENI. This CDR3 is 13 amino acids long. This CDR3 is CASSPPGNTEAFF. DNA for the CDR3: TGTGCCAGCTCACCCCCCGGGAACACTGAAGCTTTCTTT.

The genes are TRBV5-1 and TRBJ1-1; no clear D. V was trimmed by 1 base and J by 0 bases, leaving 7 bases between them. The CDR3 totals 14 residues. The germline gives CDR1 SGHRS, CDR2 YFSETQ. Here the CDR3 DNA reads TGCGCCAGCAGCTTGACAGTGGTGAACACTGAAGCTTTCTTT. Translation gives CASSLTVVNTEAFF.

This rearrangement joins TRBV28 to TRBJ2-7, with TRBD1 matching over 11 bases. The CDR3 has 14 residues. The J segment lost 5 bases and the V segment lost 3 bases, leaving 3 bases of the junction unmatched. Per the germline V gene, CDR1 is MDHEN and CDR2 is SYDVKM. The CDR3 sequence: CASSLGTGGHEQYF. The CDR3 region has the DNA TGTGCCAGCAGTTTGGGGACAGGGGGTCACGAGCAGTACTTC.

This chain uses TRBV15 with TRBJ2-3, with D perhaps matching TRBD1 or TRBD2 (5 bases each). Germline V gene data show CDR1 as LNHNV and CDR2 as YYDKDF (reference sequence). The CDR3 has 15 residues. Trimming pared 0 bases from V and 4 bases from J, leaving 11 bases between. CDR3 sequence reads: CATSRDLGDADTQYF. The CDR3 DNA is TGTGCCACCAGCAGAGATTTAGGGGACGCAGATACGCAGTATTTT.

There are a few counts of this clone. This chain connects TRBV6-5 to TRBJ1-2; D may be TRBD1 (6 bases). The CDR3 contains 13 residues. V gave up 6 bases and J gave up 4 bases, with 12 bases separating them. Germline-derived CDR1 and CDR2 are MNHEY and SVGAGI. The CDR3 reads CASRDTGSYGYTF. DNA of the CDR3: TGTGCCAGCAGAGACACAGGGAGCTATGGCTACACCTTC.